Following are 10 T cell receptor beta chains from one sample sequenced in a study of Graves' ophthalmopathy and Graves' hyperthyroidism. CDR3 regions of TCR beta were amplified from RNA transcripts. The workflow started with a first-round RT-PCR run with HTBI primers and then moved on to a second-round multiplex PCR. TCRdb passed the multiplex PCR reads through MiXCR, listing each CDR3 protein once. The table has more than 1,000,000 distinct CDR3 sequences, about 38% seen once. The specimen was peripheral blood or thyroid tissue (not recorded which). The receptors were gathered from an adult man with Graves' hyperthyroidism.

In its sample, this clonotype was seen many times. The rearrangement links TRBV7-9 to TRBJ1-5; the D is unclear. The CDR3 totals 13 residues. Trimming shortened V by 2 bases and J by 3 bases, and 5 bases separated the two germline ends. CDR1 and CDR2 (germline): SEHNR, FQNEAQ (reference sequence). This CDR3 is CASSLSANQPQHF. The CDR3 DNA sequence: TGTGCCAGCAGCTTATCAGCCAATCAGCCCCAGCATTTT.

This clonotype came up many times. The DNA of the CDR3 is TGTGCCAGCAGTTACTCCCAGGGTTTTAATTCACCCCTCCACTTT. It encodes CASSYSQGFNSPLHF. This chain links TRBV6-6 with TRBJ1-6; a possible D gene is TRBD1 (5 bases). Germline V gene lookup returns CDR1 MNHNY and CDR2 SVGAGI (reference sequence). The germline V and J ends were trimmed by 0 bases and 6 bases, with 9 bases remaining between them. The CDR3 contains 15 residues.

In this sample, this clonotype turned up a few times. The CDR3 reads CASSYRGVDSNQPQHF. CDR3 in DNA: TGTGCCAGCAGTTATCGCGGGGTGGATAGCAATCAGCCCCAGCATTTT. The gene calls are TRBV7-2 and TRBJ1-5; no clear D. In germline, CDR1 is SGHTA, CDR2 FQGNSA. Between the trimmed V and J ends, which lost 6 bases and 0 bases, there was a span of 15 bases. This CDR3 is built from 16 residues.

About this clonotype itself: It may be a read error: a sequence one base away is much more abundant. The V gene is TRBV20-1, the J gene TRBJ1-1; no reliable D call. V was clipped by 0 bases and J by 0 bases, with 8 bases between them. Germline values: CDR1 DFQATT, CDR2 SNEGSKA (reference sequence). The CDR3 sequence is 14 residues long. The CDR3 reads CSARDECLNTEAFF. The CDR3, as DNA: TGCAGTGCTAGAGATGAGTGCTTGAACACTGAAGCTTTCTTT.

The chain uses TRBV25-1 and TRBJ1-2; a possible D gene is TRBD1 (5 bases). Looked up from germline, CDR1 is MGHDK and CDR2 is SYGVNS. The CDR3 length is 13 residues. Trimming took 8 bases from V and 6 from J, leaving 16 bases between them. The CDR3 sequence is CASQLGQVDGYTF. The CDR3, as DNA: TGTGCCAGCCAATTGGGGCAAGTGGATGGCTACACCTTC.

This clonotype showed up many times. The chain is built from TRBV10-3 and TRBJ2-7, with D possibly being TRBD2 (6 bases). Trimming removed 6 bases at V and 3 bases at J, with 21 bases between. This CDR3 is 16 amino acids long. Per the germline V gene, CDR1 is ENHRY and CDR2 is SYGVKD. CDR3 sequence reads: CAIRGVLAHQGYEQYF. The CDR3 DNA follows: TGTGCCATCAGGGGGGTTCTAGCGCATCAGGGCTACGAGCAGTACTTC.

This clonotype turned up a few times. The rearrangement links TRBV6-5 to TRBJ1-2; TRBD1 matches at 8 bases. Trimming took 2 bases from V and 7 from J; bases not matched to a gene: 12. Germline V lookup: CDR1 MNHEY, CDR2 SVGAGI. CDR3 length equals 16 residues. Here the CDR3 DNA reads TGTGCCAGCAGTTACAGGAATTCAGGGGGCCCTGCTGGCTACACCTTC. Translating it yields CASSYRNSGGPAGYTF.

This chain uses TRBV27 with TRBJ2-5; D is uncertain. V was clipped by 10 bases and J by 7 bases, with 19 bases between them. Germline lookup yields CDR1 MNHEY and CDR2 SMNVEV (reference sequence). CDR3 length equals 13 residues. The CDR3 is CATQSLVLGTQYF. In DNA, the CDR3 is TGTGCCACCCAGTCCCTAGTCTTGGGGACCCAGTACTTC.

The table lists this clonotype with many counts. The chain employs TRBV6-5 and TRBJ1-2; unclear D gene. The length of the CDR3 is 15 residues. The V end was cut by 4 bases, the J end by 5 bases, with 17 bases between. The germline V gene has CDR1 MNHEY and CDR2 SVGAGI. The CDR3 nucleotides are TGTGCCAGCAGTTCGCTCCAGCCCCGGGAGTATGGCTACACCTTC. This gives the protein CASSSLQPREYGYTF.

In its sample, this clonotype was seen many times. The CDR3 reads CSARDRAYEQYF. CDR3 in DNA: TGCAGTGCTAGAGACAGGGCCTACGAGCAGTACTTC. The chain is built from TRBV20-1 and TRBJ2-7; maybe TRBD1 (5 bases). The CDR3 covers 12 residues. V lost 0 bases to trimming and J lost 2 bases, with 5 bases between them. Germline CDR1 reads DFQATT; CDR2 reads SNEGSKA (reference sequence).